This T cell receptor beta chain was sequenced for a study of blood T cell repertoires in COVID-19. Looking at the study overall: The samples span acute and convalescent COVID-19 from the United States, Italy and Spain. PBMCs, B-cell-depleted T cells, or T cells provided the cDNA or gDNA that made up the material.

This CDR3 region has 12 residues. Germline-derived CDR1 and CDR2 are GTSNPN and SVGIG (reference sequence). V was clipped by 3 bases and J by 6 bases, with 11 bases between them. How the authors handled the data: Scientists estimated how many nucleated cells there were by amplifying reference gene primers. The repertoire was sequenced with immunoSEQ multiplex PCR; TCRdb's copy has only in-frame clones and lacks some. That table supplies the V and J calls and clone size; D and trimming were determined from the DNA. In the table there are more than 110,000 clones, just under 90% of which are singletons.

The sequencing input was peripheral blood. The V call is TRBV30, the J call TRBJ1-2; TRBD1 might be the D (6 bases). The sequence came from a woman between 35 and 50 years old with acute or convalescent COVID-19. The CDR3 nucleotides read TGTGCCTGGAGGAGGGGGATGCATGGCTACACCTTC. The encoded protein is CAWRRGMHGYTF. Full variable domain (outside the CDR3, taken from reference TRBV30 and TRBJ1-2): SQTIHQWPATLVQPVGSPLSLECTVEGTSNPNLYWYRQAAGRGLQLLFYSVGIGQISSEVPQNLSASRPQDRQFILSSKKLLLSDSGFYLCAWRRGMHGYTFGSGTRLTVV.